The 30 T cell receptor beta chains listed next were all sequenced from one sample in a study of T cells in Graves' hyperthyroidism and ophthalmopathy. The TCR beta CDR3 regions underwent amplification using RNA transcripts as the source. The HTBI primer set was used in a first-round RT-PCR of the TCR CDR3. TCRdb re-derived calls from the multiplex PCR reads in MiXCR, one entry per CDR3 protein. The sample holds about 96,000 distinct CDR3 sequences, 51% seen once. Sequencing was performed on blood. Receptor source: a woman between 40 and 50 years old with Graves' hyperthyroidism.

This clonotype showed up many times. The chain uses TRBV14 and TRBJ2-5, with 11 bases identical to TRBD2. CDR3 length: 16 amino acids. Trimming cost V 2 bases and J 1 base; bases outside gene matches: 3. Looked up from germline, CDR1 is SGHDN and CDR2 is FVKESK. The DNA for the CDR3 is TGTGCCAGCAGCCAACGACTAGCGGGACGCCAAGAGACCCAGTACTTC. Residues: CASSQRLAGRQETQYF.

This clonotype was found many times. The chain joins TRBV9 to TRBJ1-1, with 8 nucleotides matching TRBD1. The CDR3 extends over 13 amino acids. Germline V gene data show CDR1 as SGDLS and CDR2 as YYNGEE. V trimming: 5 bases; J trimming: 4 bases; junction bases outside the gene matches: 4. The CDR3 here is CASSPRGLTEAFF. In DNA form, the CDR3 reads TGTGCCAGCAGTCCCAGGGGGCTCACTGAAGCTTTCTTT.

With regard to this clonotype: The CDR3 carries no conserved terminal phenylalanine or tryptophan, so it likely arises from a read error. Because the CDR3's place on the DNA is in doubt, the DNA is left out and the CDR3 is given as listed by TCRdb. V gene TRBV14 combines with J gene TRBJ1-3; the tabulated D call, TRBD1, remains unverified against the DNA. The CDR3 length is 9 residues, termini included. Per germline, CDR1 SGHDN and CDR2 FVKESK. The CDR3 region is CASSLGQGE.

Notes on this clonotype: This may be a read error, as it is one base from a much larger clone. V is TRBV20-1 and J is TRBJ2-2; possibly TRBD2 for D (5 bases). Germline-derived CDR1 and CDR2 are DFQATT and SNEGSKA (reference sequence). The CDR3 length is 12 residues. CDR3 region: CSARLGTGELSF. The CDR3 DNA reads TGCAGTGCTAGACTTGGAACCGGGGAGCTGTCTTTT.

This clonotype came up many times. This rearrangement joins TRBV12-3 or TRBV12-4 to TRBJ1-3; possible D gene TRBD1, 6 bases. V lost 5 bases, J lost 3 bases, and 14 bases lay in between. This CDR3 has 15 residues. CDR3 DNA sequence: TGTGCCAGCAGTCACGGGGGGCAGGGTGGAAACACCATATATTTT. This sequence encodes CASSHGGQGGNTIYF.

This sequence joins TRBV20-1 and TRBJ1-1; a possible D gene is TRBD1 (6 bases). Germline assignment: CDR1 DFQATT and CDR2 SNEGSKA (reference sequence). V was shortened by 6 bases and J by 6 bases, with 17 bases between the two germline ends. The CDR3 has 13 amino acids. The CDR3 DNA reads TGCAGTGCAACCGCAGGGACAAGGTCTGAAGCTTTCTTT. It encodes CSATAGTRSEAFF.

There are many counts of this clonotype. V gene TRBV7-9 combines with J gene TRBJ1-2; tentatively, D is TRBD1 (6 bases). The CDR3 is 13 amino acids. V was shortened by 3 bases and J by 4 bases, with 9 bases between the two germline ends. Germline CDR1 and CDR2: SEHNR and FQNEAQ (reference sequence). In DNA, the CDR3 is TGTGCCAGCAGCTTGACAGGCTCCTATGGCTACACCTTC. Its translation: CASSLTGSYGYTF.

This clonotype was picked up many times. The chain uses TRBV25-1 and TRBJ1-1; no definite D call. The germline CDR1 and CDR2 sequences are MGHDK and SYGVNS. This CDR3 is built from 14 residues. The V end was cut by 3 bases, the J end by 4 bases, with 12 bases between. CDR3 sequence: CASSERQHPTEAFF. DNA for the CDR3: TGTGCCAGCAGTGAGCGGCAGCACCCCACTGAAGCTTTCTTT.

This clonotype was detected a few times. A much more abundant neighbour one base away suggests this may be a read error. The chain carries TRBV5-1 and TRBJ2-5, with D possibly called TRBD1 or TRBD2 (6 bases each). CDR1 and CDR2 from the germline V gene are SGHRS and YFSETQ. This CDR3 has 15 amino acids. The CDR3 loop reads CASSLQGGSREAQYF. The CDR3 DNA sequence: TGCGCCAGCAGCTTACAGGGAGGCAGTAGAGAGGCCCAGTACTTC.

The J gene is TRBJ1-2, the V gene TRBV29-1; D gene unclear. CDR1 SQVTM and CDR2 ANQGSEA come from the germline V gene. There are 11 residues in the CDR3. V gave up 8 bases and J gave up 8 bases, with 15 bases separating them. The CDR3 nucleotides are TGCAGCCTTACAGTAGATTTAGGCTACACCTTC. It is translated as CSLTVDLGYTF.

This clonotype was found many times. The rearrangement uses TRBV24-1 and TRBJ2-2, with D unresolved. The CDR3 spans 14 residues. V was trimmed by 7 bases and J by 0 bases, leaving 8 bases between them. Germline V lookup: CDR1 KGHDR, CDR2 SFDVKD. CDR3 region: CATRQNSNTGELFF. The CDR3 DNA is TGTGCCACCAGACAGAATTCGAACACCGGGGAGCTGTTTTTT.

Notes on this clonotype: At one end, the junction sequence differs from germline, possibly due to a read error. V gene TRBV15 combines with J gene TRBJ2-5; TRBD2 agrees at 7 bases. This CDR3 is built from 15 residues. Germline V gene sequence: CDR1 LNHNV, CDR2 YYDKDF (reference sequence). The CDR3 loop is CASSSRGGRGEAQYF. Written as DNA, the CDR3 is TGTGCCAGCAGCTCACGGGGCGGGAGAGGGGAGGCCCAGTACTTC.

This clonotype showed up just once. The chain carries TRBV2 and TRBJ1-1; D gene ambiguous. Germline V gene sequence: CDR1 SNHLY, CDR2 FYNNEI. V was clipped by 1 base and J by 1 base, with 4 bases between them. There are 13 residues in the CDR3. The chain's CDR3 is CASSEVENTEAFF. The CDR3 DNA sequence: TGTGCCAGCAGTGAAGTGGAGAACACTGAAGCTTTCTTT.

This clonotype was detected a few times. The chain is built from TRBV7-8 and TRBJ1-1; the D is unclear. The CDR3 runs 15 residues. Deletions cut 1 base from V and 3 bases from J, with 12 bases between. CDR1 is SGHVS and CDR2 is FQNEAQ in the germline V gene. The CDR3: CASSLGIRRDTEAFF. CDR3 coding DNA: TGTGCCAGCAGCTTAGGCATAAGGAGGGACACTGAAGCTTTCTTT.

This clonotype was seen at least ten times. The chain recombines TRBV10-3 with TRBJ1-3; D is ambiguous. Per the germline V gene, CDR1 is ENHRY and CDR2 is SYGVKD. V was pared by 6 bases and J by 7 bases, with 10 bases between. The CDR3 covers 12 residues. The CDR3 nucleotides read TGTGCCATCAGGGTGGAGGCGAACACCATATATTTT. Encoded protein: CAIRVEANTIYF.

The rearrangement links TRBV2 to TRBJ2-6; the D is unclear. The length of the CDR3 is 16 residues. V gave up 8 bases and J gave up 0 bases, with 14 bases separating them. The germline V gene has CDR1 SNHLY and CDR2 FYNNEI. CDR3 bases: TGTGCCAGCGGGCTTGGGCGGACCTCTGGGGCCAACGTCCTGACTTTC. Its protein is CASGLGRTSGANVLTF.

Ten or more counts support this clonotype. The chain couples TRBV10-3 to TRBJ1-1; D gene unclear. The germline V and J ends were trimmed by 5 bases and 4 bases, with 14 bases remaining between them. The CDR3 spans 14 residues. CDR1 and CDR2 from the germline V gene are ENHRY and SYGVKD. This CDR3 is CAISLFDGFTEAFF. The CDR3 nucleotides are TGTGCCATCAGTCTTTTTGATGGCTTCACTGAAGCTTTCTTT.

Turning to this clonotype: A much more abundant neighbour one base away suggests this may be a read error. The chain links TRBV2 to TRBJ2-3; D is possibly TRBD2 (5 bases). Germline loops: CDR1 SNHLY, CDR2 FYNNEI. The CDR3 loop spans 15 amino acids. V dropped 8 bases and J dropped 0 bases, with 15 bases sitting between them. For the CDR3, the DNA is TGTGCCAGCCGGGCCAGGAGGCGAAGCACAGATACGCAGTATTTT. Amino acids: CASRARRRSTDTQYF.

This clonotype appeared many times. This rearrangement joins TRBV2 to TRBJ1-2, with D unclear. V was pared by 8 bases and J by 5 bases, with 15 bases between. The CDR3 is made up of 13 amino acids. Germline V CDR1 and CDR2: SNHLY, FYNNEI. CDR3 region: CASSRTPGYGYTF. The CDR3 DNA follows: TGTGCCAGCTCCAGGACCCCGGGGTATGGCTACACCTTC.

V and J are TRBV10-2 and TRBJ1-4; no clear D. Germline V gene sequence: CDR1 WSHSY, CDR2 SAAADI. V was shortened by 3 bases and J by 12 bases, with 11 bases between the two germline ends. The CDR3 loop spans 12 amino acids. CDR3 DNA sequence: TGCGCCAGCAGTGAAAGCAGGTTGGAACTGTTTTTT. It translates to CASSESRLELFF.

J is TRBJ1-1 and V is TRBV7-9; D is unresolved. V was cut by 5 bases and J by 2 bases, with 15 bases left in between. Germline CDR1 and CDR2: SEHNR and FQNEAQ (reference sequence). The length of the CDR3 is 15 residues. The CDR3 spells CASSRTAQGNTEAFF. The DNA of the CDR3 is TGTGCCAGCAGCCGGACTGCACAAGGAAACACTGAAGCTTTCTTT.

The chain is built from TRBV9 and TRBJ1-4; D is undetermined. The CDR3 covers 14 residues. Between the trimmed V and J ends, which lost 5 bases and 0 bases, there was a span of 8 bases. Germline CDR1 and CDR2: SGDLS and YYNGEE. Here the CDR3 DNA reads TGTGCCAGCAGAGGTTATGCAACTAATGAAAAACTGTTTTTT. It codes for CASRGYATNEKLFF.

The chain employs TRBV20-1 and TRBJ2-5; D perhaps matches TRBD1 (5 bases). The CDR3 is 12 amino acids. Germline values: CDR1 DFQATT, CDR2 SNEGSKA (reference sequence). The CDR3 loop is CSLVQGGETQYF. The CDR3 DNA reads as TGCAGCTTGGTGCAGGGTGGAGAGACCCAGTACTTC.

This clonotype was seen at least ten times. V is TRBV7-2 and J is TRBJ1-2; D may be TRBD1 (5 bases). Germline V lookup: CDR1 SGHTA, CDR2 FQGNSA. The length of the CDR3 is 15 residues. V lost 1 base and J lost 3, with 12 bases in between. CDR3 sequence reads: CASSLVGIGDYGYTF. The CDR3 DNA reads TGTGCCAGCAGCTTAGTTGGCATAGGGGACTATGGCTACACCTTC.

The chain carries TRBV7-2 and TRBJ2-5, with D tentatively TRBD1 or TRBD2 (7 bases each). V gave up 5 bases and J gave up 7 bases, with 20 bases separating them. The CDR3 consists of 15 residues. Germline CDR1 reads SGHTA; CDR2 reads FQGNSA. In DNA form, the CDR3 reads TGTGCCAGCAGCCAGAGCGGGACAGCTAGCGGGACCCAGTACTTC. It encodes CASSQSGTASGTQYF. Drawing the rest from reference TRBV7-2 and TRBJ2-5, the complete variable domain is GAGVSQSPSNKVTEKGKDVELRCDPISGHTALYWYRQSLGQGLEFLIYFQGNSAPDKSGLPSDRFSAERTGGSVSTLTIQRTQQEDSAVYLCASSQSGTASGTQYFGPGTRLLVL.

In its sample, this clonotype was seen many times. The chain recombines TRBV28 with TRBJ1-6; D is perhaps TRBD1 (6 bases). In germline, CDR1 is MDHEN, CDR2 SYDVKM. Trimming cost V 3 bases and J 13 bases, with 10 bases left between them. This CDR3 is 12 amino acids long. CDR3 nucleotides: TGTGCCAGCAGTTTTCTGACAGGTCCCCTCCACTTT. Translating gives CASSFLTGPLHF. Looking up the rest from reference TRBV28 and TRBJ1-6 gives the full variable domain: DVKVTQSSRYLVKRTGEKVFLECVQDMDHENMFWYRQDPGLGLRLIYFSYDVKMKEKGDIPEGYSVSREKKERFSLILESASTNQTSMYLCASSFLTGPLHFGNGTRLTVT.

The sample holds many counts of this clonotype. V and J are TRBV7-2 and TRBJ2-2; 11 bases are shared with TRBD2. Trimming removed 4 bases from V and 7 bases from J; junction bases left unmatched: 14. This CDR3 spans 18 amino acids. Per the germline V gene, CDR1 is SGHTA and CDR2 is FQGNSA. CDR3 in amino acids: CASSSQGRLAGLDGELFF. CDR3 DNA sequence: TGTGCCAGCAGCTCACAAGGGCGACTAGCGGGATTGGACGGGGAGCTGTTTTTT.

With respect to this clonotype: A read error is possible here, since a much larger clone lies one base away. This rearrangement joins TRBV10-3 to TRBJ2-7, with 13 bases lining up with TRBD2. V lost 6 bases and J lost 3; bases outside the gene matches: 2. The CDR3 is 14 residues long. In germline, CDR1 is ENHRY, CDR2 SYGVKD. CDR3 nucleotides: TGTGCCATCAGGGGGACTAGCGGGAACTACGAGCAGTACTTC. It specifies CAIRGTSGNYEQYF.

The chain recombines TRBV4-2 with TRBJ1-3, with D hard to call. The CDR3 totals 16 residues. Trimming removed 0 bases at V and 0 bases at J, with 9 bases between. Germline assignment: CDR1 LGHNA and CDR2 YNFKEQ. CDR3 coding DNA: TGTGCCAGCAGCCAAGATTGGGCCGACTCTGGAAACACCATATATTTT. Its protein product is CASSQDWADSGNTIYF.

Points on this clonotype: Just one base apart from a much larger clone, this may be a read error. The J gene is TRBJ1-1, the V gene TRBV25-1; weak D call: TRBD1 (5 bases). The CDR3 is 15 amino acids. V was shortened by 5 bases and J by 3 bases, with 16 bases between the two germline ends. Per the germline V gene, CDR1 is MGHDK and CDR2 is SYGVNS. The CDR3 DNA follows: TGTGCCAGCAGTCCATCGGGACTGCCGGACACTGAAGCTTTCTTT. Translating gives CASSPSGLPDTEAFF.